The 9 T cell receptor beta chains reported below all come from one sample, sequenced in a study of blood T cell repertoires in COVID-19. Sequencing was performed with immunoSEQ multiplex PCR; in TCRdb, only in-frame clones are kept and a portion is missing. The profile covers 200,000 to 250,000 clones, with roughly nine tenths appearing a single time and roughly 3% taken by the ten largest. The sequenced sample was PBMCs or T cells enriched from blood (not recorded which). Source of these receptors: a woman aged 18-29 years in a cohort exposed to, infected with or recovered from COVID-19 (not recorded which).

In its sample, this clone was seen once. The chain has TRBV15 and TRBJ1-5; D remains ambiguous. V dropped 5 bases and J dropped 3 bases, with 14 bases sitting between them. Germline V gene sequence: CDR1 LNHNV, CDR2 YYDKDF (reference sequence). The CDR3 covers 15 residues. The CDR3 loop is CATSPSGLFNQPQHF. The CDR3 nucleotides are TGTGCCACCAGCCCGAGCGGACTTTTCAATCAGCCCCAGCATTTT. Combining the CDR3 with reference TRBV15 and TRBJ1-5 gives the whole variable domain DAMVIQNPRYQVTQFGKPVTLSCSQTLNHNVMYWYQQKSSQAPKLLFHYYDKDFNNEADTPDNFQSRRPNTSFCFLDIRSPGLGDTAMYLCATSPSGLFNQPQHFGDGTRLSIL.

The chain is built from TRBV2 and TRBJ2-7, with 7 bases lining up with TRBD1. Germline loops: CDR1 SNHLY, CDR2 FYNNEI. V shed 4 bases, J shed 0 bases, and the junction held 6 bases outside the gene matches. The CDR3 length is 15 residues. The CDR3 is CASSAVQGTSYEQYF. The CDR3 DNA reads as TGTGCCAGCAGTGCCGTACAGGGGACCTCCTACGAGCAGTACTTC.

The V call is TRBV27, the J call TRBJ1-1, with 7 bases identical to TRBD1. The V segment lost 5 bases and the J segment 4 bases; nucleotides outside the gene matches: 7. Germline CDR1 and CDR2: MNHEY and SMNVEV (reference sequence). The CDR3 contains 14 residues. CDR3 in DNA: TGTGCCAGCAGTCAGACAGGGTTGGGCACTGAAGCTTTCTTT. This translates into CASSQTGLGTEAFF.

The rearrangement joins TRBV19 to TRBJ2-7; 8 nucleotides agree with TRBD2. CDR1 LNHDA and CDR2 SQIVND come from the germline V gene (reference sequence). The CDR3 covers 15 residues. With V trimmed by 0 bases and J by 1 base, 2 bases remained unmatched. The CDR3 sequence: CASSIELAASYEQYF. In nucleotides, the CDR3 is TGTGCCAGTAGTATAGAACTAGCGGCATCCTACGAGCAGTACTTC.

The chain links TRBV5-1 to TRBJ2-6; D is unclear. Germline V gene sequence: CDR1 SGHRS, CDR2 YFSETQ. The CDR3 is 15 residues long. V lost 0 bases and J 2 bases, leaving 6 bases between the germline ends. CDR3: CASSLGRAGANVLTF. The CDR3 coding sequence is TGCGCCAGCAGCTTGGGACGGGCTGGGGCCAACGTCCTGACTTTC.

This chain links TRBV11-3 with TRBJ1-3; D is unclear. CDR1 is SGHNT and CDR2 is YENEEA in the germline V gene. V lost 4 bases and J lost 2, with 12 bases in between. The CDR3 is made up of 15 amino acids. The CDR3 protein is CASSSRQVPGNTIYF. CDR3 sequence (DNA): TGTGCCAGCAGCTCAAGGCAGGTTCCTGGAAACACCATATATTTT. The full variable domain, with the rest looked up from reference TRBV11-3 and TRBJ1-3, is EAGVVQSPRYKIIEKKQPVAFWCNPISGHNTLYWYLQNLGQGPELLIRYENEEAVDDSQLPKDRFSAERLKGVDSTLKIQPAELGDSAVYLCASSSRQVPGNTIYFGEGSWLTVV.

The sample holds one count of this clone. The chain has TRBV18 and TRBJ1-1; D possibly corresponds to TRBD1 (6 bases). V was clipped by 0 bases and J by 1 base, with 15 bases between them. CDR1 KGHSH and CDR2 LQKENI come from the germline V gene. CDR3 size: 17 residues. CDR3 DNA sequence: TGTGCCAGCTCACCACCAGGACAGCGGTCGGCGAACACTGAAGCTTTCTTT. It is translated as CASSPPGQRSANTEAFF.

The chain links TRBV24-1 to TRBJ2-1; TRBD1 agrees at 12 bases. This CDR3 is built from 16 residues. V lost 1 base to trimming and J lost 12 bases; unmatched junction nucleotides: 9. The germline V gene encodes CDR1 KGHDR and CDR2 SFDVKD. The CDR3: CATSDFRRGQGARQFF. The CDR3 nucleotides read TGTGCCACCAGTGATTTCCGTCGGGGACAGGGGGCTCGGCAGTTCTTC.

This rearrangement joins TRBV27 to TRBJ1-5; maybe TRBD1 (6 bases). The germline V and J ends were trimmed by 7 bases and 3 bases, with 19 bases remaining between them. This CDR3 region has 16 residues. CDR1 is MNHEY and CDR2 is SMNVEV in the germline V gene (reference sequence). The CDR3 nucleotides read TGTGCCAGCACCCCGTTGGGCAGGGGCCTCAATCAGCCCCAGCATTTT. It is translated as CASTPLGRGLNQPQHF.